This T cell receptor (beta chain) originates from a study of blood T cell repertoires in COVID-19. Turning to the study itself: Acute and convalescent COVID-19 specimens originated in the United States, Italy and Spain. T cells, B-cell-depleted T cells, or PBMCs supplied cDNA or gDNA.

The authors' processing: Reference gene primer amplification gave nucleated cell count estimates. Profiling relied on immunoSEQ multiplex PCR, and the TCRdb table lists in-frame clones only, not all of them. The V and J calls and clone size are taken from that table; D and trimming were inferred from the DNA. The table includes around 130,000 clones, around 80% detected once. From germline, CDR1 is SEHNR and CDR2 FQNEAQ (reference sequence). V was clipped by 8 bases and J by 4 bases, with 8 bases between them. This CDR3 is built from 11 residues. The chain employs TRBV7-9 and TRBJ1-2; D is unclear. The sequenced sample consisted of peripheral blood. The receptor was derived from a man in his sixties or seventies with acute or convalescent COVID-19. CDR3 protein: CASERIYGYTF. The CDR3 region has the DNA TGTGCCAGCGAGCGGATCTATGGCTACACCTTC.